The clone carrying this T cell receptor (beta chain) was seen a handful of times. V gave up 5 bases and J gave up 6 bases; unmatched junction bases: 0. The germline gives CDR1 SNHLY, CDR2 FYNNEI. The CDR3 contains 13 residues. The sample belongs to a study of blood T cell repertoires in COVID-19. Study background: T cells, B-cell-depleted T cells, or PBMCs supplied cDNA or gDNA.

Enrollees, roughly 18 to 90 years old, lived in 20 to 25 US areas. The recovered donors of Cohort 3 showed two negative PCRs, clearance, or symptom resolution. Only in-frame clones appear in the TCRdb table, and some are missing; sequencing was by immunoSEQ multiplex PCR. The sample yields a few hundred thousand clones, roughly 84% seen once. Sample: PBMCs or T cells enriched from blood (not recorded which). This chain joins TRBV2 and TRBJ2-2, with 10 bases that match TRBD2. This clonotype was sampled from a woman younger than 45 who had recovered from COVID-19. The chain's CDR3 is CASSSGGAGELFF. The CDR3 nucleotides are TGTGCCAGCAGTAGCGGGGGGGCCGGGGAGCTGTTTTTT.